These T cell receptor beta chains were read from a single sample in a study of CD8 T cells in ankylosing spondylitis. TCRdb re-analysed the 5' RACE reads in MiXCR, keeping a single row per CDR3 protein. Of some 150,000 distinct CDR3 sequences in the sample, approximately 44% are singletons; the top ten hold 13% to 15%. Sequencing was carried out using synovial fluid, either unsorted or a sorted T cell fraction (not recorded which). Every receptor here comes from a male donor with ankylosing spondylitis. CDR3s include the opening cysteine and the closing phenylalanine or tryptophan. The D gene is left open where the match is weak. Only part of the rows carry a size: once, few, many, or a class if the clone is expanded.

clone_size: NA; j_call: TRBJ1-5; d_call: NA; v_call: TRBV7-8; cdr3_nt: TGTGCCAGCAGCTTAGCCCCCGGCGTCGGTTACGGTAGCAATCAGCCCCAGCATTTT; cdr3_aa: CASSLAPGVGYGSNQPQHF
clone_size: few; j_call: TRBJ1-2; d_call: NA; v_call: TRBV15; cdr3_nt: TGTGCCACCAGCAGAGATTTTGCGGGGGCTTATGGCTACACCTTC; cdr3_aa: CATSRDFAGAYGYTF
clone_size: NA; j_call: TRBJ1-1; d_call: NA; v_call: TRBV7-9; cdr3_nt: TGTGCCAGCAGCAGGGGGAATGAAGCTTTCTTT; cdr3_aa: CASSRGNEAFF
clone_size: NA; j_call: TRBJ2-1; d_call: NA; v_call: TRBV10-2; cdr3_nt: TGCGCCAGCAGTGATCCGTTGGAACTCGCACACAGTCAATACAATGAGCAGTTCTTC; cdr3_aa: CASSDPLELAHSQYNEQFF
clone_size: many; j_call: TRBJ1-1; d_call: NA; v_call: TRBV15; cdr3_nt: TGTGCCACCAGCAGAATGGGTAGTGGGCTGAACACTGAAGCTTTCTTT; cdr3_aa: CATSRMGSGLNTEAFF
clone_size: NA; j_call: TRBJ2-3; d_call: NA; v_call: TRBV27; cdr3_nt: TGTGCCAGCAGTTTATTAAGGGGCTTCTTGGCAGATACGCAGTATTTT; cdr3_aa: CASSLLRGFLADTQYF
clone_size: NA; j_call: TRBJ2-5; d_call: NA; v_call: TRBV5-1; cdr3_nt: TGCGCCAGCAGCTTGACGGATGGGGAGACCCAGTACTTC; cdr3_aa: CASSLTDGETQYF
clone_size: many; j_call: TRBJ2-3; d_call: NA; v_call: TRBV18; cdr3_nt: TGTGCCAGCCTTGACACCCGCACAGATACGCAGTATTTT; cdr3_aa: CASLDTRTDTQYF
clone_size: many; j_call: TRBJ2-1; d_call: TRBD2; v_call: TRBV20-1; cdr3_nt: TGCAGTGCTAGAGATGGTTCGGGAGGCAATGAGCAGTTCTTC; cdr3_aa: CSARDGSGGNEQFF
clone_size: NA; j_call: TRBJ2-1; d_call: TRBD1; v_call: TRBV28; cdr3_nt: TGTGCCAGCAGTCCCCGGACAGGGTACTACAATGAGCAGTTCTTC; cdr3_aa: CASSPRTGYYNEQFF
clone_size: NA; j_call: TRBJ2-3; d_call: NA; v_call: TRBV4-1; cdr3_nt: TGCGCCAGCAGCCAAGGTTGGTTTATGGATACGCAGTATTTT; cdr3_aa: CASSQGWFMDTQYF
clone_size: NA; j_call: TRBJ2-5; d_call: NA; v_call: TRBV6-2/TRBV6-3; cdr3_nt: TGTGCCAGCAGCCGAGGACTCAGCAAGAGAGGGACCCAGTACTTC; cdr3_aa: CASSRGLSKRGTQYF
clone_size: NA; j_call: TRBJ2-3; d_call: NA; v_call: TRBV5-6; cdr3_nt: TGTGCCAGCAGCTGGACTGGGGCTAGCACAGATACGCAGTATTTT; cdr3_aa: CASSWTGASTDTQYF
clone_size: few; j_call: TRBJ1-2; d_call: NA; v_call: TRBV20-1; cdr3_nt: TGCAGTGCTTTGGCAGCCAGCGGTCGGTATTATGGCTACACCTTC; cdr3_aa: CSALAASGRYYGYTF
clone_size: NA; j_call: TRBJ1-2; d_call: NA; v_call: TRBV6-1; cdr3_nt: TGTGCCAGCAGTATGCCCCCCCCCGGGACCTATGGCTACACCTTC; cdr3_aa: CASSMPPPGTYGYTF
clone_size: few; j_call: TRBJ2-2; d_call: TRBD2; v_call: TRBV24-1; cdr3_nt: TGTGCCACCAGTGATTGGGAGGGACCCACCGGGGAGCTGTTTTTT; cdr3_aa: CATSDWEGPTGELFF
clone_size: NA; j_call: TRBJ2-7; d_call: NA; v_call: TRBV6-1; cdr3_nt: TGTGCCAGCAGTCCAACTAGTGCGAGCTCCTACGAGCAGTACTTC; cdr3_aa: CASSPTSASSYEQYF
clone_size: once; j_call: TRBJ2-7; d_call: NA; v_call: TRBV4-2; cdr3_nt: TGTGCCAGCAGCCAAGATCAAGGGGTCGCCACCATTACCTACGAGCAGTACTTC; cdr3_aa: CASSQDQGVATITYEQYF
clone_size: NA; j_call: TRBJ2-5; d_call: NA; v_call: TRBV4-2; cdr3_nt: TGTGCCAGCAGCCAAGGTTATCTTGAAGGGTCCCAGTACTTC; cdr3_aa: CASSQGYLEGSQYF
clone_size: medium-sized; j_call: TRBJ2-7; d_call: NA; v_call: TRBV5-6; cdr3_nt: TGTGCCAGCAGCTCCCCGGGACATACCTACGAGCAGTACTTC; cdr3_aa: CASSSPGHTYEQYF
clone_size: NA; j_call: TRBJ1-2; d_call: NA; v_call: TRBV6-4; cdr3_nt: TGTGCCACCCGGTCCGTTTATGGCTACACCTTC; cdr3_aa: CATRSVYGYTF
clone_size: NA; j_call: TRBJ2-1; d_call: NA; v_call: TRBV27; cdr3_nt: TGTGCCAGCAGTAATGGGGGTCTCAATGAGCAGTTCTTC; cdr3_aa: CASSNGGLNEQFF